This T cell receptor (beta chain) was identified in a study of blood T cell repertoires in COVID-19. Across the whole study: Whether acute or convalescent, the COVID-19 samples came from the United States, Italy and Spain. PBMCs, B-cell-depleted T cells, or T cells were the source of the cDNA or gDNA that made up the material.

As handled by the study authors: Amplifying reference gene primers gave estimates of nucleated cell counts. The assay was immunoSEQ multiplex PCR, and TCRdb's table has in-frame clones only and misses some. V, J and clone size are those of that table, while D and trimming were read from the DNA. The data contain about 210,000 clones, about nine tenths of them singletons. Germline loops: CDR1 LGHDT, CDR2 YNNKEL (reference sequence). The CDR3 has 14 amino acids. The germline V and J ends were trimmed by 2 bases and 0 bases, with 5 bases remaining between them. The TCR sequence derives from a man between 40 and 49 years old with acute or convalescent COVID-19. The chain joins TRBV3-1 (or the pseudogene TRBV3-2) to TRBJ2-4; the D is unclear. The sample comprised peripheral blood. The CDR3 DNA is TGTGCCAGCAGCCAACAAATAGCCAAAAACATTCAGTACTTC. Translating it yields CASSQQIAKNIQYF.